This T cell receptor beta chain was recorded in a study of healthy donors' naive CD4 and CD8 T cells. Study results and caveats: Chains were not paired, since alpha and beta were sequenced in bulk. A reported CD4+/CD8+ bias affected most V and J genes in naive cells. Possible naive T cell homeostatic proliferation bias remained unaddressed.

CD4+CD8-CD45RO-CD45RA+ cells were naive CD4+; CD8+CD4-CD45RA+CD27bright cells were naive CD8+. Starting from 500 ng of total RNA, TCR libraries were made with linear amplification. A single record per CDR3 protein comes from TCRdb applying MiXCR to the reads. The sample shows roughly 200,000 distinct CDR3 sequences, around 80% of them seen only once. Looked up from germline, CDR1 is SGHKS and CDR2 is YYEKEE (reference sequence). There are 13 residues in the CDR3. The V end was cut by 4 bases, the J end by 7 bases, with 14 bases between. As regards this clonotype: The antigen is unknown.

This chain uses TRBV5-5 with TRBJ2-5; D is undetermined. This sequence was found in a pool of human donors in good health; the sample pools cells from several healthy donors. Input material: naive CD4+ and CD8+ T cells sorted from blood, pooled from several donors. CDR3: CASSESPPATQYF. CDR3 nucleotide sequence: TGTGCCAGCAGCGAATCTCCACCGGCGACCCAGTACTTC.